This TCR beta chain is drawn from a study of blood T cell repertoires in COVID-19. Study background: COVID-19 samples collected from the United States, Italy and Spain covered acute and convalescent phases. From T cells, B-cell-depleted T cells, or PBMCs came the material, which was cDNA or gDNA.

In the authors' workflow: From reference gene primer amplification, estimates of nucleated cell counts were derived. Clones were read by immunoSEQ multiplex PCR, and TCRdb kept only the in-frame ones, dropping some. V, J and clone size reflect that table, while D and trimming were determined from the DNA. The sample gives around 220,000 clones, about 90% of which show up once; over 1.5% is in the top ten. With V trimmed by 3 bases and J by 5 bases, 11 bases remained unmatched. From germline, CDR1 is MDHEN and CDR2 SYDVKM. CDR3 length: 17 residues. This chain connects TRBV28 to TRBJ2-5, with 11 bases aligning to TRBD2. This clonotype was sampled from a man aged 40-49 years with active or convalescent COVID-19. What was sequenced was peripheral blood. CDR3 in DNA: TGTGCCAGCAGTTTGCGGATAGCGGGAGGGAAAAAGGAGACCCAGTACTTC. This sequence encodes CASSLRIAGGKKETQYF.